This record covers a single TCR beta chain. This record comes from a study of control samples from healthy donors and cancer patients. Trimming removed 4 bases at V and 2 bases at J, with 14 bases between. Germline CDR1 is SGHAT and CDR2 is FQNNGV. The CDR3 contains 15 residues. Some clones are missing from TCRdb's copy, which holds only in-frame ones; the method was immunoSEQ multiplex PCR. This table holds some 80,000 clones, under 90% found once. The sequenced material came from blood. The gene calls are TRBV11-2 and TRBJ1-2, with a possible D match to TRBD1 (5 bases). This sequence was found in a man aged 50-59 years in good health. CDR3 DNA sequence: TGTGCCAGCAGCTCTACCGGGACGGTAAACTATGGCTACACCTTC. Translation gives CASSSTGTVNYGYTF.